The rows below give T cell receptor beta chains drawn from one sample of a study of siplizumab effects on memory and regulatory T cells. TCRdb keeps only in-frame clones here, not all; method: immunoSEQ multiplex PCR. The sample includes 90,000 to 110,000 clones, just over 90% of them seen just once. Specimen: CD4+ T cells sorted from blood. These receptor sequences come from a human donor in good health. CDR3s include the opening cysteine and the closing phenylalanine or tryptophan. The D gene is left open where the match is weak. A row's size may be missing; if present it is once, few, many or a size class.

d_gene	abundance	v_gene	j_gene	CDR3nt	CDR3aa
TRBD1	.	TRBV19	TRBJ1-5	TGTGCCAGCTCCGGGACAGGTTTTCAGCCCCAGCATTTT	CASSGTGFQPQHF
.	.	TRBV5-5	TRBJ2-2	TGTGCCAGCAGCTGGGACTCTTACACCGGGGAGCTGTTTTTT	CASSWDSYTGELFF
.	.	TRBV5-1	TRBJ2-7	TGCGCCAGCAGCGCGGGGACGGGGAGGTACGAGCAGTACTTC	CASSAGTGRYEQYF
.	.	TRBV11-3	TRBJ2-3	TGTGCCAGCAGCCGCGTGTGGACGGGTCGCACAGATACGCAGTATTTT	CASSRVWTGRTDTQYF
.	.	TRBV5-1	TRBJ1-1	TGCGCCAGCAGCTTTACGGGCCCTCCGACGACTGAAGCTTTCTTT	CASSFTGPPTTEAFF
.	once	TRBV18	TRBJ2-1	TGTGCCAGCTCACCGGGGGGAAATGAGCAGTTCTTC	CASSPGGNEQFF
.	.	TRBV30	TRBJ1-5	TGTGCCTGGAGTGTACGGACCGGGGGCAGTCAGCCCCAGCATTTT	CAWSVRTGGSQPQHF
TRBD1	.	TRBV7-6	TRBJ1-2	TGTGCCAGCAGCTTAGGGACAGGGGGATGGAACTATGGCTACACCTTC	CASSLGTGGWNYGYTF
TRBD1	.	TRBV15	TRBJ1-1	TGTGCCACCAGCAGAGATGGGACAGGGGGCACTGAAGCTTTCTTT	CATSRDGTGGTEAFF
.	once	TRBV6-6	TRBJ2-7	TGTGCCAGCAGTTACCAAAAGGGACGCAGGACCTACGAGCAGTACTTC	CASSYQKGRRTYEQYF
.	.	TRBV7-7	TRBJ2-5	TGTGCTAGCAGCTTAGCGTTTCATCAAGAGACCCAGTACTTC	CASSLAFHQETQYF
.	.	TRBV18	TRBJ2-7	TGTGCCAGCTCACGGAGCCGGGACTCCAACTCCTACGAGCAGTACTTC	CASSRSRDSNSYEQYF
TRBD2	.	TRBV9	TRBJ2-2	TGTGCCAGCAGCGTAGTCAGGGAGGGGACCGGGGAGCTGTTTTTT	CASSVVREGTGELFF
.	.	TRBV6-5	TRBJ2-5	TGTGCCAGCAGTCCCCCCTGGGACGAAGAGACCCAGTACTTC	CASSPPWDEETQYF
TRBD2	.	TRBV12-5	TRBJ2-2	TGTGCTAGTGGTTTGGTTGTGGGAGGGCCGGCCGGGGAGCTGTTTTTT	CASGLVVGGPAGELFF
.	.	TRBV27	TRBJ2-5	TGTGCCAGCAGTTTAAGGTCCGGGGGAGGATCTGAGACCCAGTACTTC	CASSLRSGGGSETQYF
.	.	TRBV5-1	TRBJ1-2	TGCGCCAGCAGCCTCAGTACAGTTAACTATGGCTACACCTTC	CASSLSTVNYGYTF
TRBD1	.	TRBV5-1	TRBJ2-3	TGCGCCAGCAGCTTTCTTGGACAGGGTAGAGGAGATACGCAGTATTTT	CASSFLGQGRGDTQYF
.	.	TRBV11-3	TRBJ2-7	TGTGCCAGCAGCTTGGACTACTCCGACGAGCAGTACTTC	CASSLDYSDEQYF
TRBD1	.	TRBV5-1	TRBJ1-3	TGCGCCAGCAGCGGAGGGACAGCCTCTGGAAACACCATATATTTT	CASSGGTASGNTIYF
.	.	TRBV11-2	TRBJ2-7	TGTGCCAGCAGCTTCTGGGAGATCCGTTACGAGCAGTACTTC	CASSFWEIRYEQYF
.	once	TRBV6-1	TRBJ2-4	TGTGCCAGCAGTGAAAGTGGCAGAAAAAACATTCAGTACTTC	CASSESGRKNIQYF
.	.	TRBV20-1	TRBJ2-1	TGCAGTGTTTATCGGGGTGAGCAGTTCTTC	CSVYRGEQFF
TRBD2	.	TRBV29-1	TRBJ2-3	TGCAGCGTTGTGGCTAGCGGGGTTAGCACAGATACGCAGTATTTT	CSVVASGVSTDTQYF
.	.	TRBV5-8	TRBJ1-3	TGTGCCAGCAGCTTGTGGAGTAACTCTGGAAACACCATATATTTT	CASSLWSNSGNTIYF
TRBD1	.	TRBV27	TRBJ1-2	TGTGCCAGCAGGTCGACAGGGTTGGGCTATGGCTACACCTTC	CASRSTGLGYGYTF
TRBD1	few	TRBV29-1	TRBJ1-1	TGCAGCGCCCTGGACAGGGGGACGGGTAGTGAAGCTTTCTTT	CSALDRGTGSEAFF
.	.	TRBV18	TRBJ1-2	TGTGCCAGCTCACCGTCCAATAGTTTGACCGCCTATGGCTACACCTTC	CASSPSNSLTAYGYTF
.	.	TRBV29-1	TRBJ2-1	TGCAGCGTTGACAGGGCTGGCCTTTACAATGAGCAGTTCTTC	CSVDRAGLYNEQFF
TRBD1	once	TRBV2	TRBJ2-4	TGTGCCAGCAGTCTGGGGACAGGGGTCATTCAGTACTTC	CASSLGTGVIQYF
.	few	TRBV18	TRBJ1-1	TGTGCCAGCTCACCACCGGGGGGCTACACTGAAGCTTTCTTT	CASSPPGGYTEAFF
TRBD1	.	TRBV9	TRBJ2-1	TGTGCCAGCAGCGTAGCTACTGGGGTACAGGGGAGCTCCTACAATGAGCAGTTCTTC	CASSVATGVQGSSYNEQFF
.	.	TRBV6-5	TRBJ2-7	TGTGCCAGCAGTTACTCGGTCAGGGACTACGAGCAGTACTTC	CASSYSVRDYEQYF
.	.	TRBV15	TRBJ2-1	TGTGCCACCAGCAGAGTAGGAGAACTAGCTAATGATGCGCAGCAGTTCTTC	CATSRVGELANDAQQFF
.	.	TRBV15	TRBJ1-2	TGTGCCACCAGCAGAGATGCCAGTAACTATGGCTACACCTTC	CATSRDASNYGYTF
TRBD1	.	TRBV15	TRBJ2-1	TGTGCCACCAGCATAGACAGGGGGAAGTACAATGAGCAGTTCTTC	CATSIDRGKYNEQFF
.	.	TRBV6-5	TRBJ2-1	TGTGCCAGCAGTTACTTCCGGACTGGGGGCCACAATGAGCAGTTCTTC	CASSYFRTGGHNEQFF
.	.	TRBV29-1	TRBJ2-3	TGCAGCGTGGGAGGGTTCGGGACAGGCTTTTATACAGATACGCAGTATTTT	CSVGGFGTGFYTDTQYF
.	.	TRBV5-5	TRBJ2-2	TGTGCCAGCAGCTTTAATCCGGGGGCGAGAACCGGGGAGCTGTTTTTT	CASSFNPGARTGELFF
.	.	TRBV4-3	TRBJ2-1	TGCGCCAGCAGCCACGCCGGACTCAGATACAATGAGCAGTTCTTC	CASSHAGLRYNEQFF
.	.	TRBV11-3	TRBJ1-1	TGTGCCAGCAGCCCGGACGGATTGAACACTGAAGCTTTCTTT	CASSPDGLNTEAFF
TRBD2	.	TRBV9	TRBJ2-7	TGTGCCAGCAGCGTATTACTAGCGCAGACCTACGAGCAGTACTTC	CASSVLLAQTYEQYF